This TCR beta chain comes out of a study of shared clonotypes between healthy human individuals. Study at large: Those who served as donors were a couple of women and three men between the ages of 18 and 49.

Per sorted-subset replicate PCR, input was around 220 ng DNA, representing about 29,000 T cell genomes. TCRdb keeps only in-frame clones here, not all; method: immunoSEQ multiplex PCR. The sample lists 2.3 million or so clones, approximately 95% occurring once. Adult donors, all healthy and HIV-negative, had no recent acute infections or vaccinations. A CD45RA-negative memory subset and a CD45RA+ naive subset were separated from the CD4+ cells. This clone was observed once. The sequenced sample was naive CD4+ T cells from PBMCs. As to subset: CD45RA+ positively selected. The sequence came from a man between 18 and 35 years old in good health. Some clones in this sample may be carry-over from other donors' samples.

The CDR3 protein is CASSPRLAGTQETQYF. CDR3 nucleotide sequence: TGTGCCAGCAGCCCCAGGTTAGCGGGTACCCAAGAGACCCAGTACTTC. The V call is TRBV7-8, the J call TRBJ2-5; 7 bases are a match to TRBD2. This CDR3 has 16 residues. The V gene end was trimmed by 5 bases and the J gene end by 1 base; junction bases not matched to a gene: 10. Germline loops: CDR1 SGHVS, CDR2 FQNEAQ.